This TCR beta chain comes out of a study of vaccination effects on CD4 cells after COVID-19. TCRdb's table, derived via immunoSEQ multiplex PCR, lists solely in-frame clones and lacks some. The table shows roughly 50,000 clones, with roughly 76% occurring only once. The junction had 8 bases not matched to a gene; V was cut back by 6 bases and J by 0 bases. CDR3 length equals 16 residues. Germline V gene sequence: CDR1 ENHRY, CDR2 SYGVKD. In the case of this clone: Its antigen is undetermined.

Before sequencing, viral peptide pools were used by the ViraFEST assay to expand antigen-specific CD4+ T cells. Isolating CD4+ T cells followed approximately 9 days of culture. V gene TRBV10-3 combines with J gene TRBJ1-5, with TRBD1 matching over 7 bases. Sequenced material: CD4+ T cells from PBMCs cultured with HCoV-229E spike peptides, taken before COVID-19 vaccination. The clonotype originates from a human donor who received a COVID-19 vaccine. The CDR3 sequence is CAISPQGPNSNQPQHF. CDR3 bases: TGTGCCATCAGCCCACAGGGGCCTAATAGCAATCAGCCCCAGCATTTT.